Described below is a single T cell receptor beta chain sequence and its context. This sample is drawn from a study of technical replicates of blood from a few donors. Assay used: immunoSEQ multiplex PCR; TCRdb lists only in-frame clones, some missing. This sample has just over 95,000 clones, with 90% to 96% found just once. This CDR3 contains 15 residues. The ends lost 5 bases at V and 7 bases at J; junction bases unmatched: 8. Germline CDR1 SGHVS, CDR2 FNYEAQ. The specimen was T cells isolated from PBMCs. V gene TRBV7-6 combines with J gene TRBJ2-1; the match to TRBD2 covers 10 bases. This clonotype was obtained from a human donor in good health. The CDR3 sequence: CASSQRTSGGNEQFF. The CDR3 nucleotides read TGTGCCAGCAGCCAACGGACTAGCGGAGGTAATGAGCAGTTCTTC.